This T cell receptor (beta chain) was documented in a study of T cells after yellow fever vaccination. Overall study results and limits: Repertoires obtained by FACS sorting could include abundant clonotypes that entered as contaminants from the bulk population. Relatively few clonotypes were ones that appeared in both CD4 and CD8 compartments. Post-booster reappearance was seen for most primary-vaccination clones (just over 95% CD4, around 89% CD8).

V dropped 1 base and J dropped 2 bases, with 13 bases sitting between them. Germline loops: CDR1 SGHRS, CDR2 YFSETQ. The CDR3 is made up of 16 amino acids. This clonotype showed up many times. Its antigen is currently unknown. For TCR, cDNA came from 5'RACE template switching, which added a universal primer site and UMIs. TCRdb re-derived calls from the 5' RACE reads in MiXCR, one entry per CDR3 protein. In the table there are under 600,000 distinct CDR3 sequences, about 13% of which are singletons. The chain recombines TRBV5-1 with TRBJ2-1; a possible D gene is TRBD2 (5 bases). The TCR comes from a man younger than 40 who received the YFV17D yellow fever vaccine. Source: PBMCs, taken on the day of the yellow fever booster vaccination. The CDR3 sequence is CASSLPSGLTYNEQFF. The CDR3 region has the DNA TGCGCCAGCAGCTTGCCCAGTGGACTTACCTACAATGAGCAGTTCTTC.